This TCR beta chain was sequenced in a study of identical twins. Study results and limitations: Cross-sectional statistical analysis was relied on for the conclusions, without the same donors being followed.

Via MiXCR, TCRdb re-called the 5' RACE reads, giving one row per CDR3 protein. This table has hundreds of thousands of distinct CDR3 sequences, roughly 12% appearing once. This clonotype came up many times. The antigen is undetermined. This same sample was also part of a study on yellow fever vaccine responses in identical twins.

The sample comprised CD8+ T cells sorted from blood. The receptor was derived from a woman under 30 in good health.

This CDR3 is CASSLYGDAYNEQFF. DNA for the CDR3: TGTGCCAGCAGCCTTTACGGGGACGCCTACAATGAGCAGTTCTTC. V and J are TRBV7-9 and TRBJ2-1; D may match TRBD1 or TRBD2 (5 bases each). CDR3 length: 15 amino acids. V dropped 5 bases and J dropped 2 bases, with 13 bases sitting between them. From germline, CDR1 is SEHNR and CDR2 FQNEAQ (reference sequence).